This TCR beta chain was captured by sequencing in a study of beta chain features in type 1 diabetes. Expressed TCRB transcripts were sequenced because the entire RNA isolate underwent reverse transcription. TCRdb keeps only in-frame clones here, not all; method: immunoSEQ multiplex PCR. The table lists 860,000 or so clones, 15% to 20% of them singletons. This clone occurred a few times. V was cut by 3 bases and J by 0 bases, with 10 bases left in between. This CDR3 region has 16 residues. In germline, CDR1 is SGHRS, CDR2 YFSETQ. The receptor comes from a woman between 18 and 29 years old in good health. The chain carries TRBV5-1 and TRBJ2-6; possibly TRBD1 or TRBD2 for D (5 bases each). What was sequenced was naive CD4+ T cells from blood. The CDR3, as DNA: TGCGCCAGCAGCTGGGACGGTCCCTCTGGGGCCAACGTCCTGACTTTC. Translating it yields CASSWDGPSGANVLTF. The full variable domain, rest sourced from reference TRBV5-1 and TRBJ2-6, is KAGVTQTPRYLIKTRGQQVTLSCSPISGHRSVSWYQQTPGQGLQFLFEYFSETQRNKGNFPGRFSGRQFSNSRSEMNVSTLELGDSALYLCASSWDGPSGANVLTFGAGSRLTVL.